One T cell receptor beta chain is described in this entry. This clonotype was recorded at least ten times. Its antigen remains unidentified. The record has no base qualities; no much larger clone is one base away. The sample belongs to a study of T-cell reconstitution after alpha-beta-depleted transplantation in children listed by TCRdb under 2016. Study-level background: The study quantitatively tracked T-cell immune reconstitution after TCRalphabeta/CD19-depleted allogeneic hematopoietic cell transplantation in children using TCR repertoire profiling.

The sample's treatment or condition, from its label and the paper: allogeneic hematopoietic cell transplantation with graft depleted of TCRalphabeta T cells and CD19 B cells. The children who served as transplant recipients had been given grafts of TCRalphabeta/CD19-depleted allogeneic hematopoietic cells. The library relied on PCR. Instrument used: Illumina HiSeq 2500. TCR library preparation used molecular barcoding, with unique molecular identifiers applied to normalize quantification of the TCRbeta repertoire. The public sequencing data were trimmed at Q25 with fastp and processed into clonotypes with MiXCR by TCRdb, which kept only in-frame beta chains. Entries that share a CDR3 protein sequence are merged under the most common genes and DNA. For this sample the table gives hundreds of thousands of distinct CDR3 sequences, of which 7% to 9% were detected only once. The ten largest make up 35% of the sample.

Study-wide conclusions, independent of this receptor: In some patients, the high TCRbeta diversity seen at day 60 was put down to recipient T cells and intrathymic progenitors that had survived conditioning. Apparently early alphabetaT-cell count recovery about two months after transplant reportedly relied on only several hundred rapidly expanded clones derived from non-depleted graft cells. Over the following months the frequencies of hyperexpanded clones went down, and after one year T-cell counts and TCRbeta diversity were mostly credited to newly produced T cells.

Reading the germline V gene (reference sequence) gives CDR1 MNHNY and CDR2 SVGAGI. There are 14 amino acids in the CDR3, from cysteine to phenylalanine inclusive. The retained sequence is limited to the CDR3, 42 bases, with the frame set at the first base. Germline trimming: 8 bases from V, 6 bases from J; junction bases outside gene matches: 8. Sequencing used PBMCs, mostly from graft donor cells, obtained 360 days after TCRalphabeta/CD19-depleted stem cell transplant. This TCR was recovered from a male patient aged 2 to 9 who had a stem cell transplant for acute myeloid leukemia, so the T cells may come from the graft donor. Recombination joined TRBV6-6 with TRBJ1-1, with 11 bases matching TRBD1. The sequenced DNA is TGTGCCAGCCTGGACAGGGGGCTAATGTCTGAAGCTTTCTTT. It is translated as CASLDRGLMSEAFF.